The entry below describes one TCR beta chain. The sample comes from a study of OX40 agonist ivuxolimab in advanced cancers. With 0 bases removed from V and 6 bases from J, the gap between germline ends came to 12 bases. Per germline, CDR1 KGHSH and CDR2 LQKENI. CDR3 length: 15 residues. Assay: immunoSEQ multiplex PCR; the TCRdb copy retains only in-frame clones and omits some. In the table there are some 89,000 clones, around 80% of which are singletons. The sequencing used CD4+ or CD8+ T cells sorted from blood, collected in a trial of the OX40 agonist ivuxolimab. This receptor was obtained from an adult with an advanced solid tumor such as melanoma, head and neck, liver or kidney cancer. The chain links TRBV18 to TRBJ2-1; D possibly uses TRBD1 or TRBD2 (5 bases each). CDR3 DNA: TGTGCCAGCTCACCACCGCTCCGGGACCTCAATGAGCAGTTCTTC. This codes for CASSPPLRDLNEQFF. The full variable domain, with the rest looked up from reference TRBV18 and TRBJ2-1, is NAGVMQNPRHLVRRRGQEARLRCSPMKGHSHVYWYRQLPEEGLKFMVYLQKENIIDESGMPKERFSAEFPKEGPSILRIQQVVRGDSAAYFCASSPPLRDLNEQFFGPGTRLTVL.